These 28 T cell receptor beta chains were sequenced from one sample in a study of graft-versus-host responses after intestinal transplantation. The authors processed graft tissue to release intraepithelial and lamina propria lymphocytes. TCRdb keeps only in-frame clones here, not all; method: immunoSEQ multiplex PCR. Found here are more than 50,000 clones, 75% to 90% of them singletons; the top ten hold approximately 1.7%. Sequenced material: ileum tissue, taken less than 400 days after transplant. These TCRs come from a human patient who received an intestinal transplant, so some T cells may come from the graft donor.

The rearrangement uses TRBV9 and TRBJ2-1, with D perhaps TRBD1 (6 bases). With 2 bases removed from V and 5 bases from J, the gap between germline ends came to 14 bases. The CDR3 is made up of 15 amino acids. Looked up from germline, CDR1 is SGDLS and CDR2 is YYNGEE. CDR3 amino acids: CASSVGQSVNNEQFF. The CDR3 coding sequence is TGTGCCAGCAGCGTTGGACAGTCCGTTAACAATGAGCAGTTCTTC.

CDR3 nucleotides: TGTGCCAGCAGTACCGGGACAGGCCCTTCTGGGGCCAACGTCCTGACTTTC. It translates to CASSTGTGPSGANVLTF. J is TRBJ2-6 and V is TRBV11-2; TRBD1 agrees at 8 bases. Germline CDR1 reads SGHAT; CDR2 reads FQNNGV. Trimming removed 6 bases from V and 1 base from J; junction bases left unmatched: 8. The CDR3 totals 17 residues.

In its sample, this clone was seen once. One junction end does not reproduce the germline sequence, and a read error may be involved. The chain links TRBV4-1 to TRBJ2-7; tentative D call: TRBD2 (7 bases). The germline CDR1 and CDR2 sequences are MGHRA and YSYEKL. This CDR3 comprises 17 residues. The CDR3 region has the DNA TGCGCCAACAGCCAAGCCCCTCCCTCGGGGGGCACCTACGAGCAGTACTTC. Translation: CANSQAPPSGGTYEQYF.

The V and J genes are TRBV28 and TRBJ2-7; 11 bases fit TRBD1. The CDR3 is 13 amino acids. The V segment lost 8 bases and the J segment 7 bases; nucleotides outside the gene matches: 7. The V gene's germline CDR1 is MDHEN and CDR2 SYDVKM. The CDR3 protein is CASRDRGTLEQYF. The CDR3 DNA reads TGTGCCAGCCGGGACAGGGGGACTCTGGAGCAGTACTTC.

J is TRBJ2-3 and V is TRBV28, with TRBD2 matching over 14 bases. The CDR3 contains 17 residues. V was clipped by 5 bases and J by 1 base; unmatched bases: 5. Germline lookup yields CDR1 MDHEN and CDR2 SYDVKM. Here the CDR3 DNA reads TGTGCCAGCAGTCCGGGACTAGCGGGAGATCGCACAGATACGCAGTATTTT. It is translated as CASSPGLAGDRTDTQYF.

The chain joins TRBV13 to TRBJ2-3, with a weak D call TRBD2 (5 bases). Between the trimmed V and J ends, which lost 8 bases and 9 bases, there was a span of 18 bases. CDR3 length: 13 residues. Germline V gene sequence: CDR1 PRHDT, CDR2 FYEKMQ (reference sequence). DNA for the CDR3: TGTGCCAGCGAGATGCGGGTCAGCGCCACGCAGTATTTT. Protein: CASEMRVSATQYF.

This chain uses TRBV6-1 with TRBJ1-5; D uncertain. The CDR3 runs to 15 residues. Trimming left V 1 base short and J 1 base short, with 8 bases between. The germline gives CDR1 MNHNS, CDR2 SASEGT. The CDR3 is CASSEGMGSNQPQHF. Written as DNA, the CDR3 is TGTGCCAGCAGTGAAGGGATGGGGAGCAATCAGCCCCAGCATTTT.

The chain employs TRBV5-5 and TRBJ1-2; maybe TRBD1 (5 bases). Trimming stripped 0 bases from V and 14 bases from J, with 14 bases between. Per the germline V gene, CDR1 is SGHKS and CDR2 is YYEKEE (reference sequence). This CDR3 comprises 12 residues. The CDR3 region is CASSLEGVVWTF. Here the CDR3 DNA reads TGTGCCAGCAGCTTGGAAGGGGTTGTATGGACCTTC.

This chain uses TRBV2 with TRBJ2-3, with a tentative D call TRBD2 (6 bases). The V gene lost 5 bases and the J gene lost 4 bases, with 19 bases spanning the gap. Germline lookup yields CDR1 SNHLY and CDR2 FYNNEI. The CDR3 has 16 residues. The DNA of the CDR3 is TGTGCCAGCAGTAAGACTTCCCTTAGCGGCGCAGATACGCAGTATTTT. It translates to CASSKTSLSGADTQYF.

The genes are TRBV5-1 and TRBJ2-1; 11 nucleotides match TRBD2. The germline V gene has CDR1 SGHRS and CDR2 YFSETQ. The V and J ends lost 7 bases and 4 bases, in that order; junction bases with no gene match: 4. CDR3 size: 14 residues. CDR3: CASQGLAVYNEQFF. For the CDR3, the DNA is TGCGCCAGCCAGGGACTAGCGGTTTACAATGAGCAGTTCTTC.

This clone was counted between two and nine times. This rearrangement joins TRBV6-5 to TRBJ2-7, with 9 bases fitting TRBD1. This CDR3 comprises 15 residues. Germline CDR1 MNHEY, CDR2 SVGAGI. The V and J ends lost 5 bases and 4 bases, in that order; junction bases with no gene match: 9. CDR3 nucleotides: TGTGCCAGCAGTCCGAGTCCCGGGACAGGGTACGAGCAGTACTTC. It yields the protein CASSPSPGTGYEQYF.

V is TRBV7-9 and J is TRBJ1-2; a weak D match, TRBD1 (6 bases). V was trimmed by 5 bases and J by 4 bases, leaving 8 bases between them. The CDR3 loop spans 12 amino acids. Per germline, CDR1 SEHNR and CDR2 FQNEAQ (reference sequence). CDR3 in amino acids: CASSPTGYGYTF. The CDR3 coding sequence is TGTGCCAGCAGCCCGACAGGCTATGGCTACACCTTC.

The chain uses TRBV28 and TRBJ2-5; D is undetermined. Trimming took 8 bases from V and 4 from J, leaving 17 bases between them. In germline, CDR1 is MDHEN, CDR2 SYDVKM. The CDR3 sequence is 14 residues long. CDR3 protein: CASATPIVGETQYF. CDR3 nucleotides: TGTGCCAGCGCCACCCCCATAGTAGGAGAGACCCAGTACTTC.

J is TRBJ2-7 and V is TRBV27, with 8 bases matching TRBD2. Germline V gene data show CDR1 as MNHEY and CDR2 as SMNVEV (reference sequence). This CDR3 has 14 residues. J was trimmed by 1 base and V by 3 bases; bases with no gene match: 2. The CDR3 here is CASSFRGGSYEQYF. Written as DNA, the CDR3 is TGTGCCAGCAGTTTCCGGGGGGGTTCCTACGAGCAGTACTTC.

This rearrangement joins TRBV9 to TRBJ2-1, with 7 bases identical to TRBD2. The V and J ends lost 4 bases and 10 bases, in that order; junction bases with no gene match: 14. This CDR3 spans 15 amino acids. CDR1 and CDR2 (germline): SGDLS, YYNGEE. Here the CDR3 reads CASSLSGNPPVEQFF. For the CDR3, the DNA is TGTGCCAGCAGCCTAAGCGGGAATCCCCCAGTGGAGCAGTTCTTC.

This chain connects TRBV6-5 to TRBJ2-7, with no clear D. The ends were cut back, 5 bases at V and 5 bases at J, with 7 bases in the middle. The length of the CDR3 is 11 residues. CDR1 MNHEY and CDR2 SVGAGI come from the germline V gene. CDR3 amino acids: CASSTIHEQYF. The CDR3 DNA sequence: TGTGCCAGCAGTACGATACACGAGCAGTACTTC.

The chain joins TRBV5-6 to TRBJ1-5; D not resolved. V lost 0 bases, J lost 0 bases, and 4 bases lay in between. Germline V gene data show CDR1 as SGHDT and CDR2 as YYEEEE. This CDR3 comprises 14 residues. CDR3 sequence reads: CASSLGHSNQPQHF. In DNA form, the CDR3 reads TGTGCCAGCAGCTTGGGGCATAGCAATCAGCCCCAGCATTTT.

This chain joins TRBV25-1 and TRBJ2-7; TRBD1 is a possible D gene (5 bases). CDR1 MGHDK and CDR2 SYGVNS come from the germline V gene. V was cut by 0 bases and J by 1 base, with 7 bases left in between. The CDR3 loop spans 14 amino acids. The CDR3 bases are TGTGCCAGCAGTGAATACGCAGGGTCCTACGAGCAGTACTTC. Amino acid sequence: CASSEYAGSYEQYF.

The rearrangement joins TRBV11-2 to TRBJ2-1; 14 positions agree with TRBD2. This CDR3 region has 17 residues. The V and J ends lost 5 bases and 1 base, in that order; junction bases with no gene match: 4. CDR1 and CDR2 (germline): SGHAT, FQNNGV. CDR3 bases: TGTGCCAGCAGCGTCTGGACTAGCGGGAGGTCCTACAATGAGCAGTTCTTC. Translated, it gives CASSVWTSGRSYNEQFF.

The rearrangement uses TRBV5-1 and TRBJ2-5; 10 bases are a match to TRBD2. Germline CDR1 is SGHRS and CDR2 is YFSETQ. V was pared by 3 bases and J by 5 bases, with 4 bases of the junction left unmatched. This CDR3 is 14 amino acids long. CDR3 loop: CASSYSSGGETQYF. The CDR3 DNA is TGCGCCAGCAGCTATTCTAGCGGGGGCGAGACCCAGTACTTC.

The V and J genes are TRBV4-1 and TRBJ2-5; tentative D call: TRBD2 (6 bases). V dropped 1 base and J dropped 3 bases, with 15 bases sitting between them. The CDR3 is 16 amino acids. Germline-derived CDR1 and CDR2 are MGHRA and YSYEKL. This CDR3 reads CASSQGDGRWKETQYF. In DNA form, the CDR3 reads TGCGCCAGCAGCCAAGGGGACGGGAGATGGAAAGAGACCCAGTACTTC.

The gene calls are TRBV11-3 and TRBJ1-1; no clear D gene. This CDR3 comprises 13 residues. V was clipped by 5 bases and J by 2 bases, with 9 bases between them. The germline V gene has CDR1 SGHNT and CDR2 YENEEA. As DNA, the CDR3 is TGTGCCAGCAGCGGAGGGTTAAACACTGAAGCTTTCTTT. Protein sequence: CASSGGLNTEAFF.

This sequence joins TRBV29-1 and TRBJ2-1; TRBD2 matches at 7 bases. The CDR3 runs to 14 residues. V gave up 4 bases and J gave up 3 bases; unmatched junction bases: 6. Per the germline V gene, CDR1 is SQVTM and CDR2 is ANQGSEA. The CDR3 bases are TGCAGCGTTGGGGGCGGGAGTAGCTACAATGAGCAGTTCTTC. Protein sequence: CSVGGGSSYNEQFF.

The chain uses TRBV6-5 and TRBJ2-1; a weak D match, TRBD1 (5 bases). CDR1 is MNHEY and CDR2 is SVGAGI in the germline V gene. This CDR3 is built from 13 residues. With 6 bases removed from V and 4 bases from J, the gap between germline ends came to 10 bases. In DNA, the CDR3 is TGTGCCAGCAGCCTGACAGAGTACAATGAGCAGTTCTTC. It translates to CASSLTEYNEQFF.

The table lists this clone with a few counts. The rearrangement joins TRBV5-3 to TRBJ1-2, with D possibly TRBD1 on 5 matching bases. TRBV5-3 is noted as an ORF with a role that remains uncertain. The CDR3 loop spans 14 amino acids. V was pared by 0 bases and J by 7 bases, with 13 bases between. The DNA of the CDR3 is TGTGCCAGAAGCTTGGAGACAGAACGATTTGGCTACACCTTC. It specifies CARSLETERFGYTF.

The V gene is TRBV6-1, the J gene TRBJ1-1, with D perhaps TRBD1 (5 bases). CDR1 and CDR2 from the germline V gene are MNHNS and SASEGT. Trimming cost V 10 bases and J 4 bases, with 10 bases left between them. The CDR3 extends over 11 amino acids. DNA for the CDR3: TGTGCCACCCGGGACTCCACTGAAGCTTTCTTT. Protein sequence: CATRDSTEAFF.

This chain uses TRBV5-1 with TRBJ2-1; no definite D call. CDR1 SGHRS and CDR2 YFSETQ come from the germline V gene. This CDR3 spans 16 amino acids. V was trimmed by 0 bases and J by 2 bases, leaving 12 bases between them. In DNA, the CDR3 is TGCGCCAGCAGCTTGGGGGCGCAACTCACCTACAATGAGCAGTTCTTC. Its translation is CASSLGAQLTYNEQFF.

This clone has a single count. The genes are TRBV5-1 and TRBJ2-3, with a tentative D call TRBD1 (6 bases). Between the trimmed V and J ends, which lost 0 bases and 3 bases, there was a span of 11 bases. Germline V lookup: CDR1 SGHRS, CDR2 YFSETQ. The CDR3 is 15 amino acids. The CDR3 nucleotides read TGCGCCAGCAGCTTGGAGGGTCAGGGGACAGATACGCAGTATTTT. It translates to CASSLEGQGTDTQYF.